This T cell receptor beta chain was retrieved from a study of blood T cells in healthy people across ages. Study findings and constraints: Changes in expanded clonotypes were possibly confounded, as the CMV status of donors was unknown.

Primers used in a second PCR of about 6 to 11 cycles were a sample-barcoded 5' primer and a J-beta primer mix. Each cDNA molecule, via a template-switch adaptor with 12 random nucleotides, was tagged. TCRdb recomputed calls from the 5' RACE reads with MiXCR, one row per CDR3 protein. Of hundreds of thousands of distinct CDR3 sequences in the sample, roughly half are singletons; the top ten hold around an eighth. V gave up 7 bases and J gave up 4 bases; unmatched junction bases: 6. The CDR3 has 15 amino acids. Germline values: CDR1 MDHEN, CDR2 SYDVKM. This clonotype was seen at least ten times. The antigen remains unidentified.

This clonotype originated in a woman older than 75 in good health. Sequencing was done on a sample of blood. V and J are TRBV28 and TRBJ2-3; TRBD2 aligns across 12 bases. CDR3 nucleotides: TGTGCCAGCAATCTAGCGGGAGGGAGTGCAGATACGCAGTATTTT. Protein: CASNLAGGSADTQYF. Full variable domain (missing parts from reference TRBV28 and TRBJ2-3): DVKVTQSSRYLVKRTGEKVFLECVQDMDHENMFWYRQDPGLGLRLIYFSYDVKMKEKGDIPEGYSVSREKKERFSLILESASTNQTSMYLCASNLAGGSADTQYFGPGTRLTVL.